The next 9 T cell receptor beta chains were all read from a single sample in a study of regulatory T cells in long-lasting Graves disease. The authors built TCR beta libraries using iRepertoire HTBI primers and Arm-PCR of CDR3 regions. Each CDR3 protein gets one entry after TCRdb re-called the multiplex PCR reads with MiXCR. The sample has approximately 300,000 distinct CDR3 sequences; about 20% are singletons. Indicated time point: newly diagnosed GD, antithyroid drugs for less than 3 months. RNA from PBMCs was the source of the TCR library. The sample consisted of peripheral blood mononuclear cells (PBMCs), taken at new diagnosis, from a patient treated with antithyroid drugs. The receptors stem from a female donor with Graves disease.

The chain carries TRBV14 and TRBJ2-6, with D uncertain. Per germline, CDR1 SGHDN and CDR2 FVKESK. The CDR3 runs to 22 residues. The V end was cut by 1 base, the J end by 1 base, with 26 bases between. The CDR3 nucleotides read TGTGCCAGCAGCCAAGGGCCCTATGAGTCAGAAGGCGGCGGATCTGGGGCCAACGTCCTGACTTTC. It encodes CASSQGPYESEGGGSGANVLTF.

This clonotype was counted ten times or more. This chain joins TRBV24-1 and TRBJ2-2; unclear D gene. The length of the CDR3 is 14 residues. Germline loops: CDR1 KGHDR, CDR2 SFDVKD. V shed 0 bases and J shed 6 bases, with 7 bases lying between them. CDR3 bases: TGTGCCACCAGTGATTTGTACTTCGCCGGGGAGCTGTTTTTT. Its protein is CATSDLYFAGELFF.

The sample holds many counts of this clonotype. CDR3 sequence (DNA): TGTGCCAGCAGCGTAGAGGAGGGGACACCCTTAATTGAGACCCAGTACTTC. Translation gives CASSVEEGTPLIETQYF. The V call is TRBV9, the J call TRBJ2-5; D may be TRBD1 or TRBD2 (6 bases each). V lost 0 bases to trimming and J lost 5 bases, with 20 bases between them. Germline V gene data show CDR1 as SGDLS and CDR2 as YYNGEE. The CDR3 consists of 17 residues.

This clonotype has ten or more counts. This chain joins TRBV6-1 and TRBJ2-1, with 9 bases fitting TRBD2. V shed 10 bases, J shed 5 bases, and the junction held 24 bases outside the gene matches. In germline, CDR1 is MNHNS, CDR2 SASEGT. This CDR3 contains 19 residues. The CDR3, as DNA: TGTGCCACAAATAAAAAGGGGATCGGAATCCTAGCGGGGAACAATGAGCAGTTCTTC. As protein: CATNKKGIGILAGNNEQFF.

This clonotype was detected many times. The chain combines TRBV5-1 with TRBJ2-7, with TRBD2 identical over 7 bases. This CDR3 is built from 13 residues. Germline CDR1 and CDR2: SGHRS and YFSETQ. Trimming cost V 8 bases and J 5 bases; bases outside gene matches: 10. CDR3 nucleotide sequence: TGCGCCAGTAAAAGGACTAGTCTCGACGAGCAGTACTTC. Translated: CASKRTSLDEQYF.

This clonotype was observed many times. The chain employs TRBV12-3 or TRBV12-4 and TRBJ2-5; TRBD1 matches at 11 bases. Trimming removed 6 bases from V and 4 bases from J; junction bases left unmatched: 10. The CDR3 runs 16 residues. The CDR3 DNA reads TGTGCCAGCAGCCCCGGACAGGGGGCGCCCCGAGAGACCCAGTACTTC. Encoded protein: CASSPGQGAPRETQYF.

This clonotype was counted many times. The chain has TRBV2 and TRBJ1-1, with no clear D. Germline V gene data show CDR1 as SNHLY and CDR2 as FYNNEI. V shed 6 bases and J shed 8 bases, with 16 bases lying between them. The CDR3 contains 13 residues. The CDR3 loop is CASSLKRGWEAFF. The CDR3 nucleotides are TGTGCCAGCAGCCTCAAGCGCGGCTGGGAAGCTTTCTTT.

This clonotype was seen at least ten times. This chain links TRBV2 with TRBJ2-7; 9 bases align to TRBD1. Germline V gene data show CDR1 as SNHLY and CDR2 as FYNNEI. The CDR3 is 13 residues long. V gave up 5 bases and J gave up 3 bases; unmatched junction bases: 2. For the CDR3, the DNA is TGTGCCAGCAGTTCGGGACAGGGCTACGAGCAGTACTTC. As protein: CASSSGQGYEQYF.

This clonotype was recorded many times. The chain has TRBV28 and TRBJ2-4; D is perhaps TRBD1 or TRBD2 (5 bases each). The V end lost 6 bases, the J end lost 7 bases, and 16 bases lay between the germline ends. This CDR3 spans 14 amino acids. Germline assignment: CDR1 MDHEN and CDR2 SYDVKM. CDR3 residues: CASRPGTSVNIQYF. The CDR3 bases are TGTGCCAGCAGACCAGGGACCTCCGTTAACATTCAGTACTTC.